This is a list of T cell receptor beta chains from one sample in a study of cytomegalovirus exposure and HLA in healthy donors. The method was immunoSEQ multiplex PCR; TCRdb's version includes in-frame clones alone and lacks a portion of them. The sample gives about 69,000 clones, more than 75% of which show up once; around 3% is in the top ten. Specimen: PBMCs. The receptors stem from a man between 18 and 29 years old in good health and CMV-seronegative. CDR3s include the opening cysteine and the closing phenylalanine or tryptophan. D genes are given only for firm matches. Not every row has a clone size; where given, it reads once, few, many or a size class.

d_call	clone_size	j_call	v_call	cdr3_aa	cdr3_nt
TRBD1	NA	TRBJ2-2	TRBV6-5	CASSYRRTGNTGELFF	TGTGCCAGCAGTTACCGTAGGACAGGGAACACCGGGGAGCTGTTTTTT
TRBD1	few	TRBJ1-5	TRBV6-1	CASTSGTGVNQPQHF	TGTGCCAGCACCTCCGGGACAGGAGTTAATCAGCCCCAGCATTTT
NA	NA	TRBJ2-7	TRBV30	CAWMVPRGGYEQYF	TGTGCCTGGATGGTTCCTAGGGGGGGCTACGAGCAGTACTTC
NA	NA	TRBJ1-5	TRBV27	CASSPNGIDRSNQPQHF	TGTGCCAGCAGTCCCAACGGAATCGACAGAAGCAATCAGCCCCAGCATTTT
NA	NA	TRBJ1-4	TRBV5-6	CASSLAGGTNEKLFF	TGTGCCAGCAGCTTGGCAGGAGGAACTAATGAAAAACTGTTTTTT
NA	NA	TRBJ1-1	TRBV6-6	CASSYGPGLSEAFF	TGTGCCAGCAGTTACGGCCCAGGGTTGTCTGAAGCTTTCTTT
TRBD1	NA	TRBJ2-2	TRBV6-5	CASRTGDTGELFF	TGTGCCAGCAGGACAGGGGACACCGGGGAGCTGTTTTTT
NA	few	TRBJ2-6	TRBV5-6	CASSRGGGSGANVLTF	TGTGCCAGCAGCCGAGGGGGGGGGTCTGGGGCCAACGTCCTGACTTTC
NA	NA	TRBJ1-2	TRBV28	CASSLGQINYGYTF	TGTGCCAGCAGTTTGGGGCAGATTAACTATGGCTACACCTTC
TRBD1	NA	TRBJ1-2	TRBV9	CASSAGPGQGLLGYTF	TGTGCCAGCAGCGCGGGCCCGGGACAGGGGTTGCTCGGCTACACCTTC
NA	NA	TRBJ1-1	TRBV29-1	CSVARGTEAFF	TGCAGCGTTGCTCGGGGCACTGAAGCTTTCTTT
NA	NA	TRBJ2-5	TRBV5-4	CASSSGEETQYF	TGTGCCAGCAGCTCCGGGGAAGAGACCCAGTACTTC
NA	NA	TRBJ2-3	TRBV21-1	CASSKAPRSGGAGDTQYF	TGTGCCAGCAGCAAAGCGCCTCGCAGCGGGGGGGCAGGGGATACGCAGTATTTT
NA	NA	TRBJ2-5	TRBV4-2	CASSLHSPNKGGPGETQYF	TGTGCCAGCAGCCTCCACAGTCCGAACAAGGGGGGGCCGGGAGAGACCCAGTACTTC
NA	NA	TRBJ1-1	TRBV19	CASTGGGSLNTEAFF	TGTGCCAGTACCGGGGGGGGCAGCCTGAACACTGAAGCTTTCTTT
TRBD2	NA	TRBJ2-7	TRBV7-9	CASSSPTGGEQYF	TGTGCCAGCAGCTCCCCGACGGGAGGGGAGCAGTACTTC
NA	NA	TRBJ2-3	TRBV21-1	CASNQDIDGPDTQYF	TGTGCCAGCAACCAGGACATAGACGGCCCGGATACGCAGTATTTT
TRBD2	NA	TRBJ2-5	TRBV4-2	CASSQLAGVETQYF	TGTGCCAGCAGCCAACTAGCGGGGGTGGAGACCCAGTACTTC
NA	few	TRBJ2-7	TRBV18	CASSSPVSYEQYF	TGTGCCAGCTCTTCCCCCGTCTCCTACGAGCAGTACTTC
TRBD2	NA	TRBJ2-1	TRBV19	CASKASGGGTRQNEQFF	TGTGCCAGTAAGGCTAGCGGGGGGGGGACCCGGCAAAATGAGCAGTTCTTC
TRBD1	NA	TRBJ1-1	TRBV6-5	CASSAGTGYEAFF	TGTGCCAGCAGTGCTGGGACAGGCTACGAAGCTTTCTTT
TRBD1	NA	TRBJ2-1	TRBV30	CAWNRGRNEQFF	TGTGCCTGGAACAGGGGGAGGAATGAGCAGTTCTTC
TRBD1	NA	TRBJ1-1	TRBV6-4	CASSANRGSTEAFF	TGTGCCAGCAGTGCAAACAGGGGAAGCACTGAAGCTTTCTTT
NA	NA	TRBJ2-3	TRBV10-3	CAISDPGLRDTQYF	TGTGCCATCAGTGACCCCGGACTCCGCGATACGCAGTATTTT
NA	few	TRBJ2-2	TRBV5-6	CASSPLLTGLNTGELFF	TGTGCCAGCAGCCCCTTACTCACAGGGCTCAACACCGGGGAGCTGTTTTTT
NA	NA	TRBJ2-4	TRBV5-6	CASSLGLGGLLNIQYF	TGTGCCAGCAGCTTGGGTTTGGGGGGGCTTTTAAACATTCAGTACTTC
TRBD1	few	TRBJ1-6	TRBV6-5	CASSYMPGGGNSPLHF	TGTGCCAGCAGTTACATGCCAGGGGGCGGTAATTCACCCCTCCACTTT